This TCR beta chain came from a study of metastatic and nonmetastatic thyroid tumors. Study-wide findings and caveats: According to reports, the diversity of TCR beta was significantly higher in malignant thyroid tumors than in benign nodules, and this held in both blood and tumor samples.

Germline lookup yields CDR1 MGHDK and CDR2 SYGVNS. The V gene lost 9 bases and the J gene lost 2 bases, with 11 bases spanning the gap. The CDR3 is 13 amino acids. All patients were treatment-naive before thyroid surgery. As to this clone: Its antigen is not identified.

Using MiXCR, TCRdb reanalyzed the PCR reads. Of roughly 30,000 clones in the sample, 25% to 35% were seen once. This clonotype was obtained from a female donor with papillary thyroid cancer or a benign thyroid nodule (not recorded which). Some clones in this sample may be carry-over from other donors' samples. The chain links TRBV25-1 to TRBJ2-1, with TRBD1 as a possible D gene (6 bases). Sequenced sample: blood. CDR3 amino acids: CASSRDTYNEQFF. In nucleotides, the CDR3 is TGTGCCAGTTCCAGGGACACCTACAATGAGCAGTTCTTC. Together with reference TRBV25-1 and TRBJ2-1, the CDR3 gives the full variable domain: EADIYQTPRYLVIGTGKKITLECSQTMGHDKMYWYQQDPGMELHLIHYSYGVNSTEKGDLSSESTVSRIRTEHFPLTLESARPSHTSQYLCASSRDTYNEQFFGPGTRLTVL.